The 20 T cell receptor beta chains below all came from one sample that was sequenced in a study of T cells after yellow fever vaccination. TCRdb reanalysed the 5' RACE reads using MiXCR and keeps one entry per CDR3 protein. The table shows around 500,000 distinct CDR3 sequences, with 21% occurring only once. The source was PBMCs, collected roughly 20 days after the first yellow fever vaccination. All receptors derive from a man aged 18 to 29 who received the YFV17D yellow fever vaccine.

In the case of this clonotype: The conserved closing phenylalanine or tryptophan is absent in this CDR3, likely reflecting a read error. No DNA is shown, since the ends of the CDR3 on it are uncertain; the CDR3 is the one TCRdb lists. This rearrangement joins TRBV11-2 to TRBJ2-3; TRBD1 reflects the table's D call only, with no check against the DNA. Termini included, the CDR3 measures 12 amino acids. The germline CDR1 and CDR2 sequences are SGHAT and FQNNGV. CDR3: CASSLGWGAVGI.

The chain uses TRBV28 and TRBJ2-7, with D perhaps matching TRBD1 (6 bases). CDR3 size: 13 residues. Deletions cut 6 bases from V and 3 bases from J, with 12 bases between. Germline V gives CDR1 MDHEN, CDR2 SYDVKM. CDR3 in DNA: TGTGCCAGCAGCGAGGCAGGGGACTACGAGCAGTACGTC. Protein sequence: CASSEAGDYEQYV.

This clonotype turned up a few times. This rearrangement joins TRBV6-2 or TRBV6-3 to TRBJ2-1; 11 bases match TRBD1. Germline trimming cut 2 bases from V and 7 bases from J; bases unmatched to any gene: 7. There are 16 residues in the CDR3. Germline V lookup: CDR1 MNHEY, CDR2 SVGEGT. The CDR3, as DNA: TGTGCCAGCAGTTACGGGGGACAGGGGGGAATGAATGAGCAGTTCTTC. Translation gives CASSYGGQGGMNEQFF.

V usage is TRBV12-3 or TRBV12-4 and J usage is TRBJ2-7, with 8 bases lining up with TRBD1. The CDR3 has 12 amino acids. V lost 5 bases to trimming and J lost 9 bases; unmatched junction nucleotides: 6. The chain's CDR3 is CASSPGQGGQYF. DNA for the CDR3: TGTGCCAGCAGTCCCGGACAGGGAGGGCAGTACTTC.

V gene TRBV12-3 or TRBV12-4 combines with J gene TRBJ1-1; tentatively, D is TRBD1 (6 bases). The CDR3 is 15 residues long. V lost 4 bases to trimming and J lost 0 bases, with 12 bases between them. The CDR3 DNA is TGTGCCAGCAGTTCAGGGGTCATCTTGAACACTGAAGCTTTCTTT. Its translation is CASSSGVILNTEAFF.

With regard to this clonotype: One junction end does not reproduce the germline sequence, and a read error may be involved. The CDR3 sequence is CASNLGTGPTLF. DNA of the CDR3: TGTGCCAGCAACCTTGGAACAGGGCCCACTCTCTTC. The chain is built from TRBV12-3 or TRBV12-4 and TRBJ1-2; TRBD1 is a possible D gene (6 bases). This CDR3 has 12 residues.

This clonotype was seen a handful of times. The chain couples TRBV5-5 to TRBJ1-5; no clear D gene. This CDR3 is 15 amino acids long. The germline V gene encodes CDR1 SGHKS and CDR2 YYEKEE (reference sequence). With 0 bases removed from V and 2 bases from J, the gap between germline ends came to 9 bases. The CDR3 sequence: CASSLVREGNQPQHF. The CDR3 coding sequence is TGTGCCAGCAGCTTGGTTCGGGAGGGCAATCAGCCCCAGCATTTT. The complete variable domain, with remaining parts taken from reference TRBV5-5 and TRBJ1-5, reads DAGVTQSPTHLIKTRGQQVTLRCSPISGHKSVSWYQQVLGQGPQFIFQYYEKEERGRGNFPDRFSARQFPNYSSELNVNALLLGDSALYLCASSLVREGNQPQHFGDGTRLSIL.

The CDR3 region has the DNA TGCGCCAGCAGCTTTTCGGGGGCTCGTGATGAAAAACTGTTTTTT. Translated: CASSFSGARDEKLFF. V and J are TRBV5-1 and TRBJ1-4; TRBD1 is a possible D gene (6 bases). The CDR3 contains 15 residues. V lost 2 bases and J lost 6, with 14 bases in between. CDR1 is SGHRS, CDR2 YFSETQ, per germline.

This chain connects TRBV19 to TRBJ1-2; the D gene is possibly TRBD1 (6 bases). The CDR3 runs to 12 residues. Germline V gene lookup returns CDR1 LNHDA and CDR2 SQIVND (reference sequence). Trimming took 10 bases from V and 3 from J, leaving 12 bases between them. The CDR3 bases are TGTGCCACCGGGACACCATACTATGGCTACACCTTC. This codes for CATGTPYYGYTF.

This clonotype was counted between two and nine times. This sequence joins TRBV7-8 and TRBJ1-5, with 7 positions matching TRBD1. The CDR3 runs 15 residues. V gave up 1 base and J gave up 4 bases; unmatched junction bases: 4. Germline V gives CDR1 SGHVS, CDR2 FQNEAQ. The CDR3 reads CASSLVHRGNQPQHF. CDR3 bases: TGTGCCAGCAGCTTAGTCCACAGGGGAAATCAGCCCCAGCATTTT.

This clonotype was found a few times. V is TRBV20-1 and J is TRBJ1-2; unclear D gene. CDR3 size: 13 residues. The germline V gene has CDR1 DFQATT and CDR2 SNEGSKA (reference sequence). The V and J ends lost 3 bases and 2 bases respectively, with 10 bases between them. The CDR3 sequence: CSARDDENYGYTF. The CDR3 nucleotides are TGCAGTGCTAGGGACGACGAGAACTATGGCTACACCTTC.

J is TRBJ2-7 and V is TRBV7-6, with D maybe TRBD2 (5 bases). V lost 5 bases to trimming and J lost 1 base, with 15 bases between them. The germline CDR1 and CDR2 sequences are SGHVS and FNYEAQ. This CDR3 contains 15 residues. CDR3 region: CASSPEGWVSYEQYF. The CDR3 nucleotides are TGTGCCAGCAGCCCAGAGGGTTGGGTATCCTACGAGCAGTACTTC.

The chain's CDR3 is CASSLRTLLAGVTDTQYF. In DNA, the CDR3 is TGTGCCAGCAGCTTACGAACCCTCCTAGCGGGGGTCACAGATACGCAGTATTTT. The V call is TRBV11-1, the J call TRBJ2-3; TRBD2 matches at 10 bases. J lost 2 bases, V lost 2 bases, and 10 bases had no gene match. Germline V gene sequence: CDR1 SGHAT, CDR2 FQDESV (reference sequence). This CDR3 has 18 residues.

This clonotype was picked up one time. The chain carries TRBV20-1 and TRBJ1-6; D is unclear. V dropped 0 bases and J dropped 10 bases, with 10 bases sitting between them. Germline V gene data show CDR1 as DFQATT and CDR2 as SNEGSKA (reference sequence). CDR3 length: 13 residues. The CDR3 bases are TGCAGTGCTAGAGATCAGGCAGGCTCACCCCTCCACTTT. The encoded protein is CSARDQAGSPLHF.

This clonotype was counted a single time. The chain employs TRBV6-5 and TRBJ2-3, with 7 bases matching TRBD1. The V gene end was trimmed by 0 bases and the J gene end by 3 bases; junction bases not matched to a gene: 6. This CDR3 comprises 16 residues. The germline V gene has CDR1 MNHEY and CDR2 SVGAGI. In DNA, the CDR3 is TGTGCCAGCAGTTACTCCCAGGTCAGGGGGACAGATACGCAGTATTTT. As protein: CASSYSQVRGTDTQYF.

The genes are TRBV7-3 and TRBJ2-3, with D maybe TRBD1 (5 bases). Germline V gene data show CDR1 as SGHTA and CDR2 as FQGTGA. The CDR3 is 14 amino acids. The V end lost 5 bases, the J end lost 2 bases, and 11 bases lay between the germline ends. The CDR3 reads CASSPDRYTDTQYF. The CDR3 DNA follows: TGTGCCAGCAGCCCCGACAGATACACAGATACGCAGTATTTT. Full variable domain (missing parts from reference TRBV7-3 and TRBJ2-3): GAGVSQTPSNKVTEKGKYVELRCDPISGHTALYWYRQSLGQGPEFLIYFQGTGAADDSGLPNDRFFAVRPEGSVSTLKIQRTERGDSAVYLCASSPDRYTDTQYFGPGTRLTVL.

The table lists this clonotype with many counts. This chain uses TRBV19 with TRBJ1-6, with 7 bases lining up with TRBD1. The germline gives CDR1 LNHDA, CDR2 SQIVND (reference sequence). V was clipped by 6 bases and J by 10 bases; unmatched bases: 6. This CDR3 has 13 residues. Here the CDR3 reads CASSQGGRSPLHF. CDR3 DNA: TGTGCCAGTAGCCAGGGGGGTCGGTCACCCCTCCACTTT.

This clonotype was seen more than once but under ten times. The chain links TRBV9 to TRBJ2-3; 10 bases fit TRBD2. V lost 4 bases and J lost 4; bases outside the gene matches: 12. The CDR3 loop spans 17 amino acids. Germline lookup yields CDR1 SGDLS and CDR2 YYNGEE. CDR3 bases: TGTGCCAGCAGCACCCAGCGGGGGGGCCGGTTGGCAGATACGCAGTATTTT. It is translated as CASSTQRGGRLADTQYF.

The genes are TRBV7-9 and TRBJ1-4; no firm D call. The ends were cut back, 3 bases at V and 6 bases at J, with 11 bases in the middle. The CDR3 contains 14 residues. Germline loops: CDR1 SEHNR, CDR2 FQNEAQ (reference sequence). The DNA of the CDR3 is TGTGCCAGCAGCTTTCCGGACCACTATGAAAAACTGTTTTTT. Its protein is CASSFPDHYEKLFF.

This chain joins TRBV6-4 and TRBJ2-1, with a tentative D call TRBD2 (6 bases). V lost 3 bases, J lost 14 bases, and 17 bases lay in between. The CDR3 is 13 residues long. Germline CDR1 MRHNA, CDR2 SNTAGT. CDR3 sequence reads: CASSEGRGATEFF. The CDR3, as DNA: TGTGCCAGCAGTGAGGGTCGCGGGGCAACGGAGTTCTTC.